The entry below describes one T cell receptor beta chain. Its target is unknown. The data were obtained in a study of glioma-infiltrating T cells. General observations from the study: Only very few CDR3 sequences appeared in both tissue and blood. Signature shared blood CDR3 motifs were enriched in low-divergence and depleted in high-divergence patients.

Trimming cost V 1 base and J 6 bases, with 13 bases left between them. The CDR3 has 15 residues. Amplification of TCR alpha and beta CDR3 regions from RNA used iRepertoire nested multiplex PCR. Input was roughly 85-450 ng of tissue mRNA or PBMC total RNA. Each CDR3 protein gets one entry after TCRdb re-called the multiplex PCR reads with MiXCR. The sample yields 300,000 to 400,000 distinct CDR3 sequences, 35% to 45% seen once. The source material was glioma tissue, nonneoplastic brain tissue, or PBMCs (not recorded which). This TCR came from a human donor with low-grade glioma or glioblastoma, undergoing nonglioma brain surgery, or in good health (not recorded which). The V and J genes are TRBV12-3 or TRBV12-4 and TRBJ2-1; TRBD2 is a possible D gene (6 bases). This chain's CDR3 is CASSLGRRGINEQFF. CDR3 DNA: TGTGCCAGCAGTTTAGGAAGGCGGGGAATCAATGAGCAGTTCTTC.